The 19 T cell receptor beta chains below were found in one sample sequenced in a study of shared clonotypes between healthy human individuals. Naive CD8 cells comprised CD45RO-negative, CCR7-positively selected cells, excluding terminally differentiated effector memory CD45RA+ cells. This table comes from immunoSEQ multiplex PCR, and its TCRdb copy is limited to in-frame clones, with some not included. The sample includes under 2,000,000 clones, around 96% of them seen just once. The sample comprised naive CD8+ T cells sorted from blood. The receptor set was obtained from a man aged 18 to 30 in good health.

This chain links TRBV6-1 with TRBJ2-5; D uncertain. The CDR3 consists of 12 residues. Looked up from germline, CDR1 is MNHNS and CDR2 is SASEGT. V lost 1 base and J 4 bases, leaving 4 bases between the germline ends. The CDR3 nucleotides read TGTGCCAGCAGTGAAGGGCGAGAGACCCAGTACTTC. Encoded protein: CASSEGRETQYF.

The CDR3 loop reads CASSQDLGGNQPQHF. For the CDR3, the DNA is TGCGCCAGCAGCCAAGATCTCGGGGGAAATCAGCCCCAGCATTTT. This sequence joins TRBV4-3 and TRBJ1-5, with TRBD1 as a possible D gene (5 bases). The germline V gene has CDR1 LGHNA and CDR2 YSLEER. V shed 0 bases and J shed 4 bases, with 10 bases lying between them. The CDR3 runs to 15 residues.

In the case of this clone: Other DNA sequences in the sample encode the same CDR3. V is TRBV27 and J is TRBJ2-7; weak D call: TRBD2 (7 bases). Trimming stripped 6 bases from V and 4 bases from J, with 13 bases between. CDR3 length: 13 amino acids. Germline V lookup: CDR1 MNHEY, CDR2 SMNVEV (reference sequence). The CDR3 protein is CASSIGGGYEQYF. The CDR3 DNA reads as TGTGCCAGCAGCATAGGGGGGGGTTACGAGCAGTACTTC.

The CDR3 is CASSLAGLSLEQYF. The DNA of the CDR3 is TGCGCCAGCAGCTTGGCCGGCTTATCCCTCGAGCAGTACTTC. The genes are TRBV5-1 and TRBJ2-7, with D unresolved. Deletions cut 0 bases from V and 6 bases from J, with 13 bases between. The CDR3 consists of 14 residues. Per germline, CDR1 SGHRS and CDR2 YFSETQ.

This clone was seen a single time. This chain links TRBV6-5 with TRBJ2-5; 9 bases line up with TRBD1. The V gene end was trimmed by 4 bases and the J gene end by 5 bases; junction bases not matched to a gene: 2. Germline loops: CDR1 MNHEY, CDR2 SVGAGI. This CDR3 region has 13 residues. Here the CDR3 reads CASSSQGAETQYF. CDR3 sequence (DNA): TGTGCCAGCAGTTCACAGGGGGCTGAGACCCAGTACTTC.

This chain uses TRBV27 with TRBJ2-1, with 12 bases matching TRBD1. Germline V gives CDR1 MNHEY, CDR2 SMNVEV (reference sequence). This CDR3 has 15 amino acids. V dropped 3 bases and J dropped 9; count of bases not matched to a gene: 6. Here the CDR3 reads CASSFEGTGGVEQFF. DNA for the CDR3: TGTGCCAGCAGTTTTGAGGGGACAGGGGGCGTTGAGCAGTTCTTC.

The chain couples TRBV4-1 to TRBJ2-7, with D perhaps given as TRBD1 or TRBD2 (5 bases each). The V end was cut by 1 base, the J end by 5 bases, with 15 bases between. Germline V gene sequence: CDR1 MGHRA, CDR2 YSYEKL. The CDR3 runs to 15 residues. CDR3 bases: TGCGCCAGCAGCCAAGCGGGACGGGGTGGGAACGAGCAGTACTTC. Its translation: CASSQAGRGGNEQYF.

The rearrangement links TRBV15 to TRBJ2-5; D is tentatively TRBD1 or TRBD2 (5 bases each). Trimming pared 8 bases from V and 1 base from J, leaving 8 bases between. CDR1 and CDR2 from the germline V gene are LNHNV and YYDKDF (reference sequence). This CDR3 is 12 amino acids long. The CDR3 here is CATRDGQETQYF. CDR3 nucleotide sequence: TGTGCCACCCGGGACGGCCAAGAGACCCAGTACTTC.

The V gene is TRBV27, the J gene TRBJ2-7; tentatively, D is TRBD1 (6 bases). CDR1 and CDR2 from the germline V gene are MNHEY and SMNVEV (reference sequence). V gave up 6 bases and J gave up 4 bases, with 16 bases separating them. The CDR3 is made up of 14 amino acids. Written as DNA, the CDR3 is TGTGCCAGCAGCGCACAGGGTAGTGGTTACGAGCAGTACTTC. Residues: CASSAQGSGYEQYF.

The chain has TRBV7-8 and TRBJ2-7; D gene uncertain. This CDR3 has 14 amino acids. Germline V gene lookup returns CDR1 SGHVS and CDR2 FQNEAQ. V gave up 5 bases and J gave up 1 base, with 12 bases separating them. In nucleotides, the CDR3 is TGTGCCAGCAGCCCCTCACCAGAGTCCTACGAGCAGTACTTC. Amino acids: CASSPSPESYEQYF. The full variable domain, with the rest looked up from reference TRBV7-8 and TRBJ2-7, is GAGVSQSPRYKVAKRGQDVALRCDPISGHVSLFWYQQALGQGPEFLTYFQNEAQLDKSGLPSDRFFAERPEGSVSTLKIQRTQQEDSAVYLCASSPSPESYEQYFGPGTRLTVT.

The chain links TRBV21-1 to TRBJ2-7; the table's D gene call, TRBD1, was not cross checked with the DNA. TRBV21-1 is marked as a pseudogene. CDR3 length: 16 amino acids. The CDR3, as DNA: TGTGCCAGCGATCCCCCCGGGACAGGGGGCTCCTACGAGCAGTACTTC. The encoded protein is CASDPPGTGGSYEQYF.

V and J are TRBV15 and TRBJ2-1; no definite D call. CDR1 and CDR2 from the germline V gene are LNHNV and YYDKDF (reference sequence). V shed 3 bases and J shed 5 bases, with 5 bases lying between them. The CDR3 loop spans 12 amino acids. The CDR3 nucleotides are TGTGCCACCAGCAGTGAGAACAATGAGCAGTTCTTC. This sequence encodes CATSSENNEQFF.

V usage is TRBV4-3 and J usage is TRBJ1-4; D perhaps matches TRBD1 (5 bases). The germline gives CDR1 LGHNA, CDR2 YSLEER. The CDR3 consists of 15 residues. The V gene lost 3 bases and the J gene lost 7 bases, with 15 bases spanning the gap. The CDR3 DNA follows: TGCGCCAGCAGCCACGGGACGGAGATTAGTGAAAAACTGTTTTTT. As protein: CASSHGTEISEKLFF.

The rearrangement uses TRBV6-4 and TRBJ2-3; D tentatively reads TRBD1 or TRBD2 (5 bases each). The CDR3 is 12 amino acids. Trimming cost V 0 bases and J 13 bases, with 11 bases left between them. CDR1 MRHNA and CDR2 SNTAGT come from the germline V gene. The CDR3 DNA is TGTGCCAGCAGTGACTCTACAGGACTCAAGTATTTT. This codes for CASSDSTGLKYF.

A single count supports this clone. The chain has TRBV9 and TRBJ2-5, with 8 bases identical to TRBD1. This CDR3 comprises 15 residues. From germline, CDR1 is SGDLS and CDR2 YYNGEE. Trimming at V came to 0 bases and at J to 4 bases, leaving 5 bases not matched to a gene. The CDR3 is CASSVEDRGSETQYF. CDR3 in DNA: TGTGCCAGCAGCGTAGAAGACAGGGGCTCAGAGACCCAGTACTTC.

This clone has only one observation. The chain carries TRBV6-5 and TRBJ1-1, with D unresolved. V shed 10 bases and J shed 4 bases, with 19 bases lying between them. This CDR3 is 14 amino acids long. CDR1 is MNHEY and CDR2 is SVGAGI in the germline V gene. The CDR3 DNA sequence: TGTGCCACCCGAGTACTTATTGGTCTCACTGAAGCTTTCTTT. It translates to CATRVLIGLTEAFF.

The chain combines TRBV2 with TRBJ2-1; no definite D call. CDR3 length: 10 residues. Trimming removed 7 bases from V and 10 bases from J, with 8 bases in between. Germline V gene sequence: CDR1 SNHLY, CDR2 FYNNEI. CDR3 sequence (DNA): TGTGCCAGCACAGCTGGGGAGCAGTTCTTC. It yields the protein CASTAGEQFF.

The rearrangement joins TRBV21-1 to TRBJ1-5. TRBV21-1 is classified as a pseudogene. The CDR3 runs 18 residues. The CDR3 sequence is CASSKVGPGHTSNQPQHF. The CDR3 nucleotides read TGTGCCAGCAGCAAAGTAGGCCCCGGGCATACCAGCAATCAGCCCCAGCATTTT.

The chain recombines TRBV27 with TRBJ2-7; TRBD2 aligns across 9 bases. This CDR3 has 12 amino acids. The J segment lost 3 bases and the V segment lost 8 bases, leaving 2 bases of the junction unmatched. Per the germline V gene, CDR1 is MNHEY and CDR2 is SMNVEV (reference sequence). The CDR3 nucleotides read TGTGCCAGCGGTAGCGGGGGCTACGAGCAGTACTTC. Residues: CASGSGGYEQYF.